This is a list of T cell receptor beta chains from one sample in a study of brain T cells in children with intractable seizures. Assay: immunoSEQ multiplex PCR; the TCRdb copy retains only in-frame clones and omits some. The sample gives 300,000 to 400,000 clones, over 90% of which show up once; 4.5% to 7% is in the top ten. Material: peripheral blood, obtained more than 4 months after surgery. Every receptor here comes from a boy in the first two years of life with tuberous sclerosis and intractable seizures. The conserved cysteine and the conserved F or W are not part of the CDR3 here. The order of the fields is CDR3 length, clone size, V gene, J gene, CDR3 protein. Clone size appears in some rows only: once, few, many, or a class for an expanded clone.

>15|-|TRBV5-1|TRBJ2-1
ASSFKLRGVSYNEQF
>14|-|TRBV4-1|TRBJ2-1
ASRVTSGGPYNEQF
>12|-|TRBV5-4|TRBJ1-6
ASSFRDNNSPLH
>12|-|TRBV7-9|TRBJ2-7
ASSSRDTPYEQY
>10|-|TRBV6-5|TRBJ1-2
ASSHPFYGYT
>16|-|TRBV7-3|TRBJ2-1
ASSLVGSGRAPYNEQF
>11|-|TRBV25-1|TRBJ1-2
ASSTVVRGGYT
>15|-|TRBV5-6|TRBJ1-2
ASSPLERTLGGYGYT
>12|-|TRBV6-5|TRBJ1-1
ASSHRTKNTEAF
>19|once|TRBV19|TRBJ1-6
ASTGDKLTDRVRPYNSPLH
>14|-|TRBV19|TRBJ1-1
ASSIKKTGSHTEAF
>14|-|TRBV11-2|TRBJ1-2
ASSTEFGGQGNGYT
>14|-|TRBV11-1|TRBJ2-2
ASSLWVGGNTGELF
>17|-|TRBV11-2|TRBJ1-3
ASSSYLLLRGGTGNTIY
>13|-|TRBV9|TRBJ1-6
ASNLGGSSLSPLH
>14|-|TRBV7-9|TRBJ2-7
ASSWATGLPSYEQY
>10|once|TRBV12-3/TRBV12-4|TRBJ1-1
ASTQGPGKAF
>12|once|TRBV3-1/TRBV3-2|TRBJ2-2
ASSQERGSGELF
>11|-|TRBV7-9|TRBJ2-5
ASRPGGQETQY
>14|-|TRBV27|TRBJ1-6
ASRSTTMTGYSPLH
>12|-|TRBV5-6|TRBJ1-2
ASSWGQGADGYT
>11|once|TRBV24-1|TRBJ2-5
ATSGITGGTQY
>12|-|TRBV5-1|TRBJ2-7
ASSLELEEDEQY
>13|-|TRBV4-2|TRBJ2-3
ASSPFAGERDTQY
>12|-|TRBV20-1|TRBJ2-7
SASRSSGGYEQY
>13|-|TRBV11-3|TRBJ1-1
ASSLGLHMNTEAF
>13|-|TRBV2|TRBJ2-3
ASKSRDRITDTQY
>13|-|TRBV6-5|TRBJ1-2
ASSYDSDRNYGYT
>15|-|TRBV4-2|TRBJ2-3
ASSQDLSGPSTDTQY
>12|-|TRBV19|TRBJ2-7
ASSSGHQPHEQY
>11|-|TRBV18|TRBJ2-4
ASSPTEKNIQY
>13|-|TRBV29-1|TRBJ1-5
SVSQGQGVNQPQH
>11|-|TRBV19|TRBJ1-5
ASSVQGNQPQH
>13|-|TRBV9|TRBJ2-7
ASSVAGSFAYEQY
>12|-|TRBV10-3|TRBJ2-7
AISESKGLGEQY
>13|-|TRBV3-1/TRBV3-2|TRBJ1-2
ASSQGPSLNYGYT
>13|-|TRBV7-9|TRBJ1-5
ASSPLGTENQPQH
>14|-|TRBV4-2|TRBJ1-1
ASSLTADRGNTEAF
>10|-|TRBV5-1|TRBJ1-1
ASSLAPTEAF
>13|-|TRBV7-9|TRBJ1-3
ASSLVRGSGNTIY
>12|-|TRBV27|TRBJ1-6
ASRLGQVYSPLH
>15|-|TRBV27|TRBJ2-3
ASSSLHLRGSTDTQY
>11|-|TRBV28|TRBJ2-7
ASVPGPSYEQY
>12|-|TRBV30|TRBJ1-4
AWSLGQGAEKLF
>13|-|TRBV13|TRBJ2-7
ASSPTSGSPYEQY
>14|-|TRBV5-1|TRBJ2-7
ASSLGQGRNSYEQY
>14|-|TRBV6-5|TRBJ2-2
ASSLTTRANTGELF
>16|-|TRBV7-9|TRBJ1-3
ASSLVGSGMITGNTIY
>10|-|TRBV6-5|TRBJ1-2
ASRGVGYGYT
>9|-|TRBV29-1|TRBJ1-2
SVVGREDYT
>12|-|TRBV28|TRBJ1-1
ASSFQAVNTEAF
>10|few|TRBV19|TRBJ2-2
ASSIYTGELF
>13|-|TRBV6-5|TRBJ2-7
ASRSRDGSPYEQY
>13|once|TRBV19|TRBJ1-2
ASSIRPQEANGYT
>12|-|TRBV10-2|TRBJ2-1
ASTGDAFFNEQF
>11|once|TRBV12-3/TRBV12-4|TRBJ1-2
ASSQGTGSGYT
>14|once|TRBV5-4|TRBJ2-7
ASSFSGRTPSYEQY
>13|-|TRBV7-9|TRBJ1-5
ASSLSGQGNQPQH